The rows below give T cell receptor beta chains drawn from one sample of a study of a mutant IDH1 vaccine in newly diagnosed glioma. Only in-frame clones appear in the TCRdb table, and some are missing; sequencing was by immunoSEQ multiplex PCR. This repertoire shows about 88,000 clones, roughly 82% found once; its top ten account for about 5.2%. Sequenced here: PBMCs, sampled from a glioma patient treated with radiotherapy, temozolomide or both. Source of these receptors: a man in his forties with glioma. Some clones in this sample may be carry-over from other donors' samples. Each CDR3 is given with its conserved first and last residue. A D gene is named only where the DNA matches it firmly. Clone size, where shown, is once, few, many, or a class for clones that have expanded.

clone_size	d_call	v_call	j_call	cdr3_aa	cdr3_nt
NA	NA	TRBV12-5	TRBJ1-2	CASGLGGGGPGRTEGYTF	TGTGCTAGTGGTTTGGGAGGGGGAGGACCAGGCCGTACAGAGGGCTACACCTTC
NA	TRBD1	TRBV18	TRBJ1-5	CASSPGTGVNQPQHF	TGTGCCAGCTCCCCGGGGACAGGAGTAAATCAGCCCCAGCATTTT
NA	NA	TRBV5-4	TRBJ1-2	CASSFAQQTYGYTF	TGTGCCAGCAGCTTTGCCCAGCAAACCTATGGCTACACCTTC
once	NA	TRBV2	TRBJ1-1	CASVGARTEAFF	TGTGCCAGTGTCGGGGCCCGAACTGAAGCTTTCTTT
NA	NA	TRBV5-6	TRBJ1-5	CASSLRQGRHQPQHF	TGTGCCAGCAGCTTGCGGCAGGGGCGACATCAGCCCCAGCATTTT
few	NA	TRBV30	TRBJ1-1	CAWSERVHTEAFF	TGTGCCTGGAGTGAACGGGTGCACACTGAAGCTTTCTTT
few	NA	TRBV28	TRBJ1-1	CASSFVAGPSTEAFF	TGTGCCAGCAGTTTTGTTGCAGGTCCTAGCACTGAAGCTTTCTTT
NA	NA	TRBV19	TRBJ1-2	CASTLGGNYGYTF	TGTGCCAGTACCCTAGGAGGGAACTATGGCTACACCTTC
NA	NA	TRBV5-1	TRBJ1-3	CASSLDTGSGNTIYF	TGCGCCAGCAGCTTGGATACAGGCTCTGGAAACACCATATATTTT
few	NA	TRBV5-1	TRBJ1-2	CASSLGTTNYGYTF	TGCGCCAGCAGCCTGGGGACCACTAACTATGGCTACACCTTC
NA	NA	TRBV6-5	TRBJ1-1	CASSYSRGGTEAFF	TGTGCCAGCAGTTACTCGAGGGGGGGGACTGAAGCTTTCTTT
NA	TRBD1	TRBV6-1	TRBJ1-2	CASTLGDRGIYGYTF	TGTGCCAGCACTCTAGGGGACAGGGGAATCTATGGCTACACCTTC
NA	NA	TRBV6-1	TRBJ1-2	CASSESWGRVGTF	TGTGCCAGCAGTGAATCGTGGGGCAGGGTCGGCACCTTC
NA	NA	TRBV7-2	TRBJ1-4	CASSLSPGGGREKLFF	TGTGCCAGCAGCTTATCCCCCGGTGGAGGACGAGAAAAACTGTTTTTT
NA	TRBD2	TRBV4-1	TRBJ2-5	CASSQGLSGTSVLETQYF	TGCGCCAGCAGCCAAGGCCTTAGTGGGACTAGCGTGTTGGAGACCCAGTACTTC
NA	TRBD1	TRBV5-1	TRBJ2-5	CASSLGRGQGREETQYF	TGCGCCAGCAGCTTGGGACGCGGACAGGGCAGGGAAGAGACCCAGTACTTC
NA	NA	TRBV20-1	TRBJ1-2	CSADGDYGYTF	TGCAGTGCTGACGGGGACTATGGCTACACCTTC
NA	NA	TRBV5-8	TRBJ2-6	CASSLGWTGANVLTF	TGTGCCAGCAGCTTAGGGTGGACTGGGGCCAACGTCCTGACTTTC
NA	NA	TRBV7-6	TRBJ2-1	CASSSRREDKNNEQFF	TGTGCCAGCAGCTCCCGACGAGAAGATAAGAACAATGAGCAGTTCTTC
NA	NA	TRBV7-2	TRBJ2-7	CASSRDADYEQYF	TGTGCCAGCAGCCGCGATGCGGACTACGAGCAGTACTTC
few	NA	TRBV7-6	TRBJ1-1	CASSRGNTEAFF	TGTGCCAGCAGCCGAGGCAACACTGAAGCTTTCTTT
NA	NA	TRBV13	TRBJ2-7	CASSPGFYEQYF	TGTGCCAGCAGCCCGGGATTCTACGAGCAGTACTTC
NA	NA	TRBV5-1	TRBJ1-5	CASSYSMDQPQHF	TGCGCCAGCAGCTACTCGATGGATCAGCCCCAGCATTTT
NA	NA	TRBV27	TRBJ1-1	CASSLGPNTEAFF	TGTGCCAGCAGTTTAGGACCGAACACTGAAGCTTTCTTT
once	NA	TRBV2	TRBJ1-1	CASTWNKNTEAFF	TGTGCCAGCACTTGGAACAAGAACACTGAAGCTTTCTTT
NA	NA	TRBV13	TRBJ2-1	CASSPDGNEQFF	TGTGCCAGCAGCCCGGACGGCAATGAGCAGTTCTTC
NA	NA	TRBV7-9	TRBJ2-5	CASSLRSRMHGTQYF	TGTGCCAGCAGCTTAAGGTCCAGGATGCACGGGACCCAGTACTTC
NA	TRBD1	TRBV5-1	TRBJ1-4	CASSLDGRDRAPNEKLFF	TGCGCCAGCAGCTTGGATGGCCGGGACAGGGCACCTAATGAAAAACTGTTTTTT
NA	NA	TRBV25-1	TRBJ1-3	CASSDRGAAGNTIYF	TGTGCCAGCAGTGATCGCGGGGCGGCTGGAAACACCATATATTTT
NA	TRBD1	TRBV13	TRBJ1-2	CASTGNPRTGVDYGYTF	TGTGCCAGCACCGGCAACCCCCGGACAGGGGTTGACTATGGCTACACCTTC
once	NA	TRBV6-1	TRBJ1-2	CASKLKAYGYTF	TGTGCCAGCAAGTTGAAAGCTTATGGCTACACCTTC
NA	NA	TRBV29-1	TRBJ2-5	CSAGSGSETQYF	TGCAGCGCCGGGTCGGGTTCCGAGACCCAGTACTTC